This record covers a single T cell receptor (beta chain). Its antigen is not known. This record comes from a study of PD-1 blockade in classical Hodgkin lymphoma. Whole-study results and caveats: Exclusion covered patients beginning nivolumab under 1 year post-ASCT. A significant rise in TCR diversity was seen by C4D1 for CD4+ cells but not for CD8+ cells.

CDR3 length: 16 amino acids. Germline assignment: CDR1 SGHRS and CDR2 YFSETQ. The J segment lost 4 bases and the V segment lost 0 bases, leaving 5 bases of the junction unmatched. Clones were sequenced by immunoSEQ multiplex PCR, and TCRdb holds only the in-frame ones, with some missing. This sample has roughly 100,000 clones; about 92% occur once, and the top ten carry roughly 1.9%. The time point: cycle 4 day 1 (C4D1), after six to seven weeks of nivolumab. All patients relapsed after autologous stem cell transplantation, and brentuximab vedotin exposure varied. This chain uses TRBV5-1 with TRBJ2-3, with 10 bases that match TRBD2. Sequenced here: peripheral blood mononuclear cells (PBMCs), sampled before the fourth cycle of nivolumab. The TCR was taken from a human donor with classical Hodgkin lymphoma. The CDR3 region is CASSLVLAGAPDTQYF. DNA of the CDR3: TGCGCCAGCAGCTTGGTCCTAGCGGGAGCCCCAGATACGCAGTATTTT.